These T cell receptor beta chains were read from a single sample in a study of response to subunit inactivated influenza vaccine. Each CDR3 protein gets one entry after TCRdb re-called the RT-PCR reads with MiXCR. The sample contains more than 400,000 distinct CDR3 sequences, about 7.2% of which appear only once. The sequencing here drew on PBMCs from blood, taken roughly 24 months after vaccination. Receptors were obtained from a man between 50 and 70 years old who received an inactivated influenza vaccine. Each CDR3 is given with its conserved first and last residue. D genes are given only for firm matches. Not all rows give a size; the values are once, few, many and, for expanded clones, a class.

d_gene	v_gene	j_gene	abundance	CDR3aa	CDR3nt
NA	TRBV20-1	TRBJ2-1	few	CSASPGSNEQFF	TGCAGTGCTAGCCCGGGGAGCAATGAGCAGTTCTTC
NA	TRBV20-1	TRBJ2-2	NA	CSANRDRVSGGNTGELFF	TGCAGTGCTAACCGGGACAGGGTTAGCGGGGGGAATACCGGGGAGCTGTTTTTT
NA	TRBV11-2	TRBJ2-7	many	CASSTTREQYF	TGTGCCAGCAGCACCACGAGGGAGCAGTACTTC
NA	TRBV6-5	TRBJ1-5	few	CASSYSSTGNQPQHF	TGTGCCAGCAGTTACAGTAGCACAGGCAATCAGCCCCAGCATTTT
TRBD1	TRBV20-1	TRBJ1-5	few	CSAAQGAQGGSQPQHF	TGCAGTGCTGCACAGGGGGCTCAAGGAGGTAGTCAGCCCCAGCATTTT
NA	TRBV6-1	TRBJ1-2	many	CASSEGRIYGYTF	TGTGCCAGCAGTGAAGGGAGGATCTATGGCTACACCTTC
NA	TRBV6-1	TRBJ1-4	few	CASTPGGSNEKLFF	TGTGCCAGCACCCCGGGAGGGAGTAATGAAAAACTGTTTTTT
TRBD2	TRBV7-2	TRBJ2-3	NA	CASSHGLAGGPDTKQYF	TGTGCCAGCAGTCACGGGCTAGCGGGAGGGCCCGATACGAAGCAGTATTTT
TRBD2	TRBV29-1	TRBJ2-5	NA	CSVDASGRPGTQYF	TGCAGCGTTGATGCTAGCGGGAGGCCAGGGACCCAGTACTTC
NA	TRBV5-1	TRBJ1-1	many	CASSSQAAGTEAFF	TGCGCCAGCAGCTCACAGGCCGCGGGCACTGAAGCTTTCTTT
TRBD1	TRBV20-1	TRBJ1-5	NA	CSASTQGHGNQPQHF	TGCAGTGCTAGTACACAGGGGCACGGCAATCAGCCCCAGCATTTT
TRBD1	TRBV20-1	TRBJ2-3	few	CSAAGQGGTDTQYF	TGCAGTGCTGCAGGACAGGGGGGCACAGATACGCAGTATTTT
NA	TRBV20-1	TRBJ2-5	few	CSARDLWEKETQYF	TGCAGTGCTAGAGATCTTTGGGAGAAAGAGACCCAGTACTTC
NA	TRBV5-5	TRBJ1-2	NA	CASSFGTPNYGYTF	TGTGCCAGCAGCTTTGGGACTCCTAACTATGGCTACACCTTC
NA	TRBV7-2	TRBJ2-5	many	CASSLNIEGPQYF	TGTGCCAGCAGCCTAAACATAGAGGGGCCCCAGTACTTC
NA	TRBV21-1	TRBJ1-2	NA	CACSNSRPNPNYGYTF	TGTGCCTGCAGCAATTCCCGTCCAAACCCTAACTATGGCTACACCTTC
TRBD1	TRBV20-1	TRBJ2-3	NA	CSASRGHSADTQYF	TGCAGTGCTAGTAGGGGGCATTCTGCGGATACGCAGTATTTT
TRBD2	TRBV20-1	TRBJ2-7	few	CSALLTSGSTPYEQYF	TGCAGTGCTTTGCTGACTAGCGGGAGCACTCCTTACGAGCAGTACTTC
TRBD1	TRBV27	TRBJ1-2	many	CASSRTGYGYTF	TGTGCCAGCAGCCGGACAGGTTATGGCTACACCTTC
NA	TRBV20-1	TRBJ2-7	many	CSAELPGHIYEQYF	TGCAGTGCTGAGCTACCGGGACACATTTACGAGCAGTACTTC
TRBD2	TRBV18	TRBJ2-1	many	CASSPRTSSVSYNEQFF	TGTGCCAGCTCACCCCGGACTAGCTCCGTCTCCTACAATGAGCAGTTCTTC
TRBD1	TRBV6-1	TRBJ1-6	NA	CASRRNRGTNSPLHF	TGTGCCAGCAGACGAAACAGGGGCACGAATTCACCCCTCCACTTT
NA	TRBV2	TRBJ2-2	NA	CASSGSADTGELFF	TGTGCCAGCAGTGGGAGCGCGGACACCGGGGAGCTGTTTTTT
TRBD2	TRBV5-1	TRBJ2-1	NA	CAGTLDRTRVFF	TGCGCCGGCACCTTGGATAGGACTAGAGTGTTCTTC
NA	TRBV5-1	TRBJ2-5	NA	CASSLVEQRQTQYF	TGCGCCAGCAGCTTGGTGGAACAACGGCAGACCCAGTACTTC
NA	TRBV10-3	TRBJ2-1	NA	CAISEDRYNEQFF	TGTGCCATCAGTGAGGACCGCTACAATGAGCAGTTCTTC